This T cell receptor beta chain emerged from a study of response to subunit inactivated influenza vaccine. Study-level findings and limits: Authors suggested that a seasonal influenza vaccination recruits few new T cells each time.

In this sample, this clonotype turned up many times. Its matching antigen is unknown. TCRdb called the RT-PCR reads again in MiXCR, with one record for every CDR3 protein. There are roughly 460,000 distinct CDR3 sequences in the sample; approximately 10% occur only once, and over 9.5% lies in the top ten. Trimming stripped 6 bases from V and 2 bases from J, with 10 bases between. Germline V gene lookup returns CDR1 SGHTA and CDR2 FQGNSA. The CDR3 has 13 amino acids. V gene TRBV7-2 combines with J gene TRBJ2-5; D possibly corresponds to TRBD2 (5 bases). The sequence derives from a man aged 45-65 years who received an inactivated influenza vaccine. The sequences come from PBMCs from blood, collected 45 days after vaccination. The CDR3 DNA reads as TGTGCCAGCAGGCCTCGGACTCAAGAGACCCAGTACTTC. Protein product: CASRPRTQETQYF. The complete variable domain, with remaining parts taken from reference TRBV7-2 and TRBJ2-5, reads GAGVSQSPSNKVTEKGKDVELRCDPISGHTALYWYRQSLGQGLEFLIYFQGNSAPDKSGLPSDRFSAERTGGSVSTLTIQRTQQEDSAVYLCASRPRTQETQYFGPGTRLLVL.